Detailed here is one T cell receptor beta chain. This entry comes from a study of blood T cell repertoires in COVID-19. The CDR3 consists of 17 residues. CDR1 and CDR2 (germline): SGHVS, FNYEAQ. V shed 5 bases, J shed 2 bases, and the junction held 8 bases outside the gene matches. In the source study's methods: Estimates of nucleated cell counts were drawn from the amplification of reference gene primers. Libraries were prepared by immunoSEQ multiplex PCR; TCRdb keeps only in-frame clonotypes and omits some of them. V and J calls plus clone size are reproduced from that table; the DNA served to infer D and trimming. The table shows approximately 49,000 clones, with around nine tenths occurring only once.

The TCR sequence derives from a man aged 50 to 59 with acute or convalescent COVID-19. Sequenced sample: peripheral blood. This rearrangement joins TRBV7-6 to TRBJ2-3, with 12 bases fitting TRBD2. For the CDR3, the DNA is TGTGCCAGCAGCCCTCGGACTAGCGGGGACCTCACAGATACGCAGTATTTT. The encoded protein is CASSPRTSGDLTDTQYF.